The 20 T cell receptor beta chains listed next were all sequenced from one sample in a study of OX40 agonist ivuxolimab in advanced cancers. Repertoires were generated with immunoSEQ multiplex PCR, while TCRdb's copy carries only in-frame clones and drops some. Among roughly 100,000 clones listed, nearly 90% were seen once. Sequencing was performed on CD4+ or CD8+ T cells sorted from blood, taken in a trial of the OX40 agonist ivuxolimab. The source is an adult with an advanced solid tumor such as melanoma, head and neck, liver or kidney cancer.

The rearrangement joins TRBV7-3 to TRBJ2-5; 9 bases agree with TRBD2. Trimming cost V 4 bases and J 4 bases; bases outside gene matches: 10. Germline values: CDR1 SGHTA, CDR2 FQGTGA. This CDR3 comprises 16 residues. The CDR3 DNA reads as TGTGCCAGCAGCTCAGGGGTAGCGGGGGTCCTAGAGACCCAGTACTTC. Protein sequence: CASSSGVAGVLETQYF.

The gene calls are TRBV7-9 and TRBJ1-3; weak D call: TRBD1 (5 bases). Trimming stripped 5 bases from V and 0 bases from J, with 11 bases between. Germline V gene data show CDR1 as SEHNR and CDR2 as FQNEAQ (reference sequence). The CDR3 has 15 residues. Written as DNA, the CDR3 is TGTGCCAGCAGCCCAGGGACTAACTCTGGAAACACCATATATTTT. Its protein is CASSPGTNSGNTIYF.

The chain combines TRBV28 with TRBJ1-1; no clear D. Germline V gives CDR1 MDHEN, CDR2 SYDVKM. The CDR3 is 11 residues long. The V and J ends lost 3 bases and 7 bases respectively, with 6 bases between them. The CDR3 loop is CASSLPGEAFF. The CDR3 DNA sequence: TGTGCCAGCAGTTTGCCAGGTGAAGCTTTCTTT.

The rearrangement joins TRBV5-1 to TRBJ2-7, with D tentatively TRBD2 (6 bases). The germline V gene has CDR1 SGHRS and CDR2 YFSETQ. This CDR3 has 15 residues. V was clipped by 1 base and J by 2 bases, with 13 bases between them. The CDR3 protein is CASSLNPGLTYEQYF. The DNA of the CDR3 is TGCGCCAGCAGCTTGAATCCGGGACTCACCTACGAGCAGTACTTC. Full variable domain (outside the CDR3, taken from reference TRBV5-1 and TRBJ2-7): KAGVTQTPRYLIKTRGQQVTLSCSPISGHRSVSWYQQTPGQGLQFLFEYFSETQRNKGNFPGRFSGRQFSNSRSEMNVSTLELGDSALYLCASSLNPGLTYEQYFGPGTRLTVT.

The chain employs TRBV9 and TRBJ1-2; no firm D call. Germline values: CDR1 SGDLS, CDR2 YYNGEE. This CDR3 has 12 amino acids. Trimming took 4 bases from V and 8 from J, leaving 12 bases between them. The CDR3 DNA follows: TGTGCCAGCAGCAACCAATTGGCGGGCTACACCTTC. Amino acid sequence: CASSNQLAGYTF. The full variable domain, with the rest looked up from reference TRBV9 and TRBJ1-2, is DSGVTQTPKHLITATGQRVTLRCSPRSGDLSVYWYQQSLDQGLQFLIQYYNGEERAKGNILERFSAQQFPDLHSELNLSSLELGDSALYFCASSNQLAGYTFGSGTRLTVV.

The chain combines TRBV10-1 with TRBJ2-5; D assignment may be TRBD1 or TRBD2 (5 bases each). V lost 6 bases, J lost 2 bases, and 10 bases lay in between. The CDR3 is 13 amino acids. CDR1 and CDR2 from the germline V gene are WNHNN and SYGVQD (reference sequence). DNA of the CDR3: TGCGCCAGCAGCAGGGACCCTCAAGAGACCCAGTACTTC. Translating it yields CASSRDPQETQYF.

The V and J genes are TRBV5-8 and TRBJ2-5, with D possibly being TRBD1 (6 bases). Germline lookup yields CDR1 SGHTS and CDR2 YDEGEE. Trimming took off 3 bases at V and 0 bases at J, with 15 bases between the two ends. CDR3 size: 16 residues. Here the CDR3 reads CASSSTGSTYQETQYF. In nucleotides, the CDR3 is TGTGCCAGCAGCTCGACAGGTTCTACGTACCAAGAGACCCAGTACTTC.

The chain has TRBV30 and TRBJ2-7, with D possibly matching TRBD1 (7 bases). Trimming removed 7 bases at V and 4 bases at J, with 17 bases between. CDR1 GTSNPN and CDR2 SVGIG come from the germline V gene (reference sequence). The CDR3 is 13 amino acids. The CDR3 nucleotides read TGTGCCTCCAGCTCAGGGGGGAAGTACGAGCAGTACTTC. Its protein product is CASSSGGKYEQYF.

The chain combines TRBV5-1 with TRBJ2-5; TRBD2 aligns across 11 bases. V dropped 0 bases and J dropped 5; count of bases not matched to a gene: 6. The CDR3 sequence is 16 residues long. The V gene's germline CDR1 is SGHRS and CDR2 YFSETQ. The CDR3, as DNA: TGCGCCAGCAGCTTGGTATCTAGCGGGGGGATGGAGACCCAGTACTTC. Protein sequence: CASSLVSSGGMETQYF.

The chain joins TRBV6-1 to TRBJ1-5; no clear D. This CDR3 comprises 14 residues. Germline V lookup: CDR1 MNHNS, CDR2 SASEGT. V shed 6 bases and J shed 7 bases, with 16 bases lying between them. The CDR3 sequence is CASRTSGEGQPQHF. DNA for the CDR3: TGTGCCAGCAGGACGAGCGGGGAGGGACAGCCCCAGCATTTT.

The gene calls are TRBV14 and TRBJ1-6, with D perhaps matching TRBD1 (6 bases). The CDR3 extends over 15 amino acids. Germline V gene lookup returns CDR1 SGHDN and CDR2 FVKESK. Trimming stripped 1 base from V and 2 bases from J, with 6 bases between. CDR3: CASSQGTAYNSPLHF. The CDR3 DNA reads TGTGCCAGCAGCCAAGGGACAGCCTATAATTCACCCCTCCACTTT.

The chain combines TRBV5-1 with TRBJ2-7; possible D gene TRBD1, 6 bases. Trimming removed 4 bases from V and 0 bases from J, with 11 bases in between. This CDR3 is built from 14 residues. Germline CDR1 is SGHRS and CDR2 is YFSETQ. In DNA form, the CDR3 reads TGCGCCAGCAGCGACAGGAGGAGCTCCTACGAGCAGTACTTC. Encoded protein: CASSDRRSSYEQYF.

The sample holds one count of this clone. The rearrangement joins TRBV4-2 to TRBJ1-1; 7 bases are shared with TRBD1. The length of the CDR3 is 15 residues. In germline, CDR1 is LGHNA, CDR2 YNFKEQ. V was pared by 0 bases and J by 1 base, with 2 bases of the junction left unmatched. The CDR3 loop is CASSQDRTGNTEAFF. As DNA, the CDR3 is TGTGCCAGCAGCCAAGACCGGACAGGGAACACTGAAGCTTTCTTT.

A single count supports this clone. V is TRBV30 and J is TRBJ2-5; D tentatively reads TRBD1 or TRBD2 (5 bases each). This CDR3 has 14 residues. Trimming cost V 3 bases and J 5 bases, with 16 bases left between them. Germline V gives CDR1 GTSNPN, CDR2 SVGIG (reference sequence). In DNA, the CDR3 is TGTGCCTGGAGAGGGACGACGAAAGGGGAGACCCAGTACTTC. Its protein is CAWRGTTKGETQYF.

This sequence joins TRBV28 and TRBJ1-5, with no clear D. Germline CDR1 is MDHEN and CDR2 is SYDVKM. With 3 bases removed from V and 3 bases from J, the gap between germline ends came to 15 bases. The CDR3 runs 16 residues. CDR3 bases: TGTGCCAGCAGTTTCGGAGGGAGTCACTACAATCAGCCCCAGCATTTT. Protein sequence: CASSFGGSHYNQPQHF.

V and J are TRBV2 and TRBJ2-5, with TRBD1 matching 7 bases. The V gene's germline CDR1 is SNHLY and CDR2 FYNNEI. J lost 9 bases, V lost 7 bases, and 17 bases had no gene match. The CDR3 spans 15 residues. CDR3 in amino acids: CASTADRVKLGSQYF. Here the CDR3 DNA reads TGTGCCAGCACCGCAGACAGGGTAAAATTAGGGTCCCAGTACTTC.

The rearrangement joins TRBV10-1 to TRBJ2-5, with a possible D match to TRBD1 (5 bases). Germline V gene sequence: CDR1 WNHNN, CDR2 SYGVQD (reference sequence). V lost 6 bases, J lost 3 bases, and 14 bases lay in between. CDR3 length: 14 amino acids. This CDR3 reads CASSRSLGEETQYF. The CDR3 nucleotides are TGCGCCAGCAGCCGGAGTCTAGGGGAAGAGACCCAGTACTTC.

The chain is built from TRBV6-5 and TRBJ2-2; 11 positions agree with TRBD1. The ends lost 6 bases at V and 7 bases at J; junction bases unmatched: 7. Germline values: CDR1 MNHEY, CDR2 SVGAGI. This CDR3 is 15 amino acids long. DNA of the CDR3: TGTGCCAGCAGGGACAGGGGGCGATGGGGCGGGGAGCTGTTTTTT. Its protein is CASRDRGRWGGELFF.

The rearrangement uses TRBV19 and TRBJ1-2, with 8 bases aligning to TRBD1. CDR1 and CDR2 from the germline V gene are LNHDA and SQIVND (reference sequence). Trimming removed 4 bases from V and 0 bases from J; junction bases left unmatched: 16. The CDR3 runs 19 residues. CDR3 bases: TGTGCCAGTAGTACGAGACCGGGACAGGTTTCTCTAGCTAACTATGGCTACACCTTC. Its translation: CASSTRPGQVSLANYGYTF.

V gene TRBV6-5 combines with J gene TRBJ1-1; D may be TRBD1 (5 bases). Germline V CDR1 and CDR2: MNHEY, SVGAGI. The CDR3 is 16 amino acids. V was trimmed by 1 base and J by 0 bases, leaving 12 bases between them. CDR3 in DNA: TGTGCCAGCAGTTACTACCAGGGTCCCTTGAACACTGAAGCTTTCTTT. This translates into CASSYYQGPLNTEAFF.